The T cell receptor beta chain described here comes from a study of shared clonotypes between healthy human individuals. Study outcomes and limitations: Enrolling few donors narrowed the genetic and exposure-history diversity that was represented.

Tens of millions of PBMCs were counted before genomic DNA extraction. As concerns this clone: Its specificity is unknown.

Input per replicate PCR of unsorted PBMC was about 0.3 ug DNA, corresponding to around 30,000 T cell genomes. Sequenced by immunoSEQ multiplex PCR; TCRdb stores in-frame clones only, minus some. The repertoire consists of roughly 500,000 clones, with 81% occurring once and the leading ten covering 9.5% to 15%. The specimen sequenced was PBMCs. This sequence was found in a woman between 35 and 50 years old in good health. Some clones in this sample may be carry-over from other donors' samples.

The CDR3 bases are TGTGCCAGCAGCCATCGGAGCGGTTGGAATGAGCAGTTCTTC. Translating gives CASSHRSGWNEQFF. The V and J genes are TRBV27 and TRBJ2-1, with D tentatively TRBD2 (5 bases). V was trimmed by 6 bases and J by 7 bases, leaving 16 bases between them. From germline, CDR1 is MNHEY and CDR2 SMNVEV (reference sequence). This CDR3 has 14 amino acids.